This is a list of T cell receptor beta chains from one sample in a study of PD-L1 blockade in urothelial cancer. Profiling relied on immunoSEQ multiplex PCR, and the TCRdb table lists in-frame clones only, not all of them. The sample carries more than 60,000 clones, roughly 90% recorded once. This specimen consisted of PBMCs, obtained around atezolizumab (anti-PD-L1) treatment. These receptors were obtained from a man between 60 and 75 years old with urothelial cancer. CDR3s include the opening cysteine and the closing phenylalanine or tryptophan. D genes are given only for firm matches. Rows give clone size only sometimes, using once, few, many, or a class for an expanded clone.

J,size,V,D,DNA,CDR3
TRBJ2-5,.,TRBV10-3,.,TGTGCCATCAGTGTATTAGTCGGGGAGTGGAAGACCCAGTACTTC,CAISVLVGEWKTQYF
TRBJ2-7,.,TRBV28,TRBD1,TGTGCCAGCAGTTCTACCCTATCGGGACAGATCTACGAGCAGTACTTC,CASSSTLSGQIYEQYF
TRBJ1-4,.,TRBV11-3,.,TGTGCCAGCAGCTCCCCCTGGGGCATTGAAAAACTGTTTTTT,CASSSPWGIEKLFF
TRBJ2-2,.,TRBV9,TRBD2,TGTGCCAGCAGCGTAGCCCCAGCGGGGGGTCCTTCCGACGGGGAGCTGTTTTTT,CASSVAPAGGPSDGELFF
TRBJ1-6,.,TRBV6-5,.,TGTGCCAGCAGTTACAGCGGACTCCTAAATTCACCCCTCCACTTT,CASSYSGLLNSPLHF
TRBJ1-1,.,TRBV7-3,.,TGTGCCAGCAGCCCCGCTGGGGGGGAAGCTTTCTTT,CASSPAGGEAFF
TRBJ1-1,once,TRBV2,TRBD1,TGTGCCAGCAGTGAACGACGGACAGGGAGATCTGAAGCTTTCTTT,CASSERRTGRSEAFF
TRBJ2-3,.,TRBV6-5,TRBD1,TGTGCCAGCAGCAACAGGGGGGCTCGGGGAGATACGCAGTATTTT,CASSNRGARGDTQYF
TRBJ2-7,.,TRBV5-6,TRBD2,TGTGCCAGCAGCTTGAGGTCTAGCGGGAGTATCTCCTACGAGCAGTACTTC,CASSLRSSGSISYEQYF
TRBJ1-1,.,TRBV5-1,.,TGCGCCAGCAGTATGCGGGTCGGCATGAACACTGAAGCTTTCTTT,CASSMRVGMNTEAFF
TRBJ1-2,once,TRBV21-1,.,TGTGCCAGCAGCATGCCGGGACAGGGGGATGGCTACACCTTC,CASSMPGQGDGYTF
TRBJ2-7,.,TRBV7-2,.,TGTGCCAGCAGCTTCGGGTACGGGAGAGGGCAATACGAGCAGTACTTC,CASSFGYGRGQYEQYF
TRBJ2-2,.,TRBV18,.,TGTGCCAGCTCACCACAAGCCCCCGGGGAGCTGTTTTTT,CASSPQAPGELFF
TRBJ1-1,.,TRBV9,TRBD1,TGTGCCAGCAGCGTCAGGGACAGGACCCTTCAAGCTTTCTTT,CASSVRDRTLQAFF
TRBJ2-7,few,TRBV7-9,.,TGTGCCAGCAGCTCCACAGGGCCCTACGAGCAGTACTTC,CASSSTGPYEQYF
TRBJ2-7,few,TRBV7-6,.,TGTGCCAGCAGCTTGGGGACAATCACCGAGCAGTACTTC,CASSLGTITEQYF
TRBJ2-3,.,TRBV9,TRBD2,TGTGCCAGCAGCGTAGGGACTAGCGCGGATACGCAGTATTTT,CASSVGTSADTQYF
TRBJ1-2,few,TRBV29-1,.,TGCAGCGTTGTAGCAGGGACTCTAGGCTATGGCTACACCTTC,CSVVAGTLGYGYTF
TRBJ1-3,once,TRBV2,TRBD1,TGTGCCAGCAGACCAAACAGGGGGTTTGTTAGAAACACCATATATTTT,CASRPNRGFVRNTIYF
TRBJ1-2,.,TRBV19,TRBD1,TGTGCCAGTGAGGGTGGGACAGGGGTCTATGGCTACACCTTC,CASEGGTGVYGYTF
TRBJ2-1,.,TRBV10-1,TRBD2,TGCGCCAGCAGTGCTAGCGGGGACCCCACGGCGCAGTTCTTC,CASSASGDPTAQFF
TRBJ2-1,.,TRBV6-1,TRBD1,TGTGCCACCCTAAAAAACAGGGGCCCCTACAATGAGCAGTTCTTC,CATLKNRGPYNEQFF
TRBJ1-2,.,TRBV27,.,TGTGCCAGCAGTTTTGGCATAAACTATGGCTACACCTTC,CASSFGINYGYTF
TRBJ1-2,.,TRBV29-1,TRBD1,TGCAGCGTCCTTCGACAGGGGAGTGGCTACACCTTC,CSVLRQGSGYTF
TRBJ2-7,few,TRBV18,.,TGTGCCAGCTCACCCAGGGTAACGACCTACGAGCAGTACTTC,CASSPRVTTYEQYF
TRBJ2-5,.,TRBV10-3,.,TGTGCCATCAGGGACAGTCCACAACAAGAGACCCAGTACTTC,CAIRDSPQQETQYF
TRBJ1-5,.,TRBV7-9,TRBD1,TGTGCCAGCAGCAAGGGGACAGGGGGTAAGCCCCAGCATTTT,CASSKGTGGKPQHF
TRBJ2-1,.,TRBV27,TRBD1,TGTGCCAGCAGTTTACGGGACAGTACCCCTCTAAATGAGCAGTTCTTC,CASSLRDSTPLNEQFF
TRBJ2-2,once,TRBV7-2,.,TGTGCCAGCAGCTTCCGACTCTCCGGGGAGCTGTTTTTT,CASSFRLSGELFF
TRBJ2-5,.,TRBV2,.,TGTGCCAGCAGTGGACAGGGAGGTGTGGAGACCCAGTACTTC,CASSGQGGVETQYF
TRBJ1-1,few,TRBV2,.,TGTGCCAGCAGTGATGTCCGAGGGAGTGAAGCTTTCTTT,CASSDVRGSEAFF
TRBJ2-3,.,TRBV6-1,.,TGTGCCAGCAGTGAAGACGAGGTCTCAGATACGCAGTATTTT,CASSEDEVSDTQYF
TRBJ1-6,.,TRBV27,.,TGTGCCAGCAGTCCACAGGGTCCCTTATATAATTCACCCCTCCACTTT,CASSPQGPLYNSPLHF
TRBJ2-3,once,TRBV7-8,.,TGTGCCAGCAGCTGGCCCGCTCCCGAAAGCACAGATACGCAGTATTTT,CASSWPAPESTDTQYF
TRBJ2-7,many,TRBV6-5,TRBD1,TGTGCCAGCAGTTACTTCCCTGGACAGGGCTACGAGCAGTACTTC,CASSYFPGQGYEQYF
TRBJ2-5,.,TRBV5-4,.,TGTGCCAGCAGCTTGGCCAGGCGGGAAGAGACCCAGTACTTC,CASSLARREETQYF
TRBJ2-3,.,TRBV2,.,TGTGCCAGCAGTGCACCGAGATATGGCGGGACTTACACGGGGTCCGCAGATACGCAGTATTTT,CASSAPRYGGTYTGSADTQYF
TRBJ2-1,.,TRBV4-2,.,TGTGCCAGCAGCCGAACACCGGACTCATCCAGCTACAATGAGCAGTTCTTC,CASSRTPDSSSYNEQFF
TRBJ1-1,few,TRBV25-1,.,TGTGCCAGCATATCTCTGCGTGAAGCTTTCTTT,CASISLREAFF
TRBJ1-2,few,TRBV5-1,TRBD1,TGCGCCAGCAGCTTAAAGGACAGGGGTGATGGCTACACCTTC,CASSLKDRGDGYTF
TRBJ2-7,.,TRBV6-5,.,TGTGCCAGCAGCCCAAGACAGACAGGAGGACTCGAGCAGTACTTC,CASSPRQTGGLEQYF
TRBJ2-7,.,TRBV7-6,.,TGTGCCAGCAGCTTAGCGCGAGGAGGGAGTCGTACCCCCCACGAGCAGTACTTC,CASSLARGGSRTPHEQYF
TRBJ2-7,.,TRBV4-2,TRBD1,TGTGCCAGCAGCCAAGATATGACAGGGGGAAAAAACGAGCAGTACTTC,CASSQDMTGGKNEQYF
TRBJ2-1,.,TRBV11-1,.,TGTGCCAGCAGCTTCAGGGATGAGCAGTTCTTC,CASSFRDEQFF
TRBJ2-3,.,TRBV6-6,.,TGTGCCAGCAGCCTGCGGGGAGATACGCAGTATTTT,CASSLRGDTQYF
TRBJ2-1,few,TRBV5-4,TRBD1,TGTGCCAGCAGCTTGGCACCAGGGGGCGCAAGGAATGAGCAGTTCTTC,CASSLAPGGARNEQFF
TRBJ1-5,once,TRBV7-2,.,TGTGCCAGCAGCTTATTAGCAGGGTATGGCAATCAGCCCCAGCATTTT,CASSLLAGYGNQPQHF
TRBJ2-7,.,TRBV7-8,TRBD1,TGTGCCAGCAGCACCTCCCACCCGGGACAGGGGGCTTACGAGCAGTACTTC,CASSTSHPGQGAYEQYF
TRBJ2-5,once,TRBV4-3,.,TGCGCCAGCAGCCAAGATCGATCCAGCGAAGAGACCCAGTACTTC,CASSQDRSSEETQYF
TRBJ2-2,.,TRBV7-7,TRBD2,TGTGCTAGCACCACGGGACTAGCCGTCGGGGAGCTGTTTTTT,CASTTGLAVGELFF
TRBJ1-6,once,TRBV27,.,TGTGCCAGCAGTTCAGACATTTCTTTGCTTCCGACGAACTATAATTCACCCCTCCACTTT,CASSSDISLLPTNYNSPLHF
TRBJ1-1,.,TRBV7-8,.,TGTGCCAGCAGCTTAGCGAGGGCGCGCGACACTGAAGCTTTCTTT,CASSLARARDTEAFF
TRBJ2-1,once,TRBV15,.,TGTGCCACCAGGGGGGGACCCCTCCAATACAATGAGCAGTTCTTC,CATRGGPLQYNEQFF
TRBJ2-2,.,TRBV30,.,TGTGCCTGGAGTGTACCCCAGCGGGACACCGGGGAGCTGTTTTTT,CAWSVPQRDTGELFF
TRBJ1-5,many,TRBV11-3,TRBD1,TGTGCCAGCAGTGTAGACAGGGACCAGCCCCAGCATTTT,CASSVDRDQPQHF
TRBJ2-5,.,TRBV7-2,TRBD2,TGTGCCAGCAGCTTAGTGGTGGCTAGCGGGGCTCGGACCCAGTACTTC,CASSLVVASGARTQYF
TRBJ1-1,.,TRBV27,.,TGTGCCGCTGGGCATATTCAAGCTTTCTTT,CAAGHIQAFF